One sample yielded the 5 T cell receptor beta chains listed below, sequenced in a study of CD8 T cells in ankylosing spondylitis. Notes on the study in general: What appeared characteristic of ankylosing spondylitis blood was a TCR beta motif of seven to nine highly homologous variants.

TCRdb called the 5' RACE reads again in MiXCR, with one record for every CDR3 protein. This sample carries hundreds of thousands of distinct CDR3 sequences, 12% of them seen once, and the ten largest clones take 0.45% to 0.6%. For these TCRs, the target antigens are not known. What was sequenced was blood, either unsorted or a sorted T cell fraction (not recorded which). All receptors come from a male donor with ankylosing spondylitis.

This clonotype was counted between two and nine times. The rearrangement links TRBV6-5 to TRBJ1-6, with a weak D call TRBD1 (5 bases). Germline loops: CDR1 MNHEY, CDR2 SVGAGI. V lost 4 bases to trimming and J lost 7 bases, with 11 bases between them. The CDR3 is 14 residues long. CDR3 nucleotides: TGTGCCAGCAGTTTAAACGGGGACAATTCACCCCTCCACTTT. Translating it yields CASSLNGDNSPLHF.

Only a few counts were recorded for this clonotype. The gene calls are TRBV7-2 and TRBJ2-3; 9 bases map to TRBD2. Germline values: CDR1 SGHTA, CDR2 FQGNSA. V was clipped by 1 base and J by 2 bases; unmatched bases: 7. The CDR3 is made up of 17 amino acids. DNA for the CDR3: TGTGCCAGCAGCTTAGTACCGACTAGCGGTGCCACAGATACGCAGTATTTT. Residues: CASSLVPTSGATDTQYF.

This clonotype has a handful of counts. This chain joins TRBV7-9 and TRBJ2-1; D is uncertain. The CDR3 totals 16 residues. Germline values: CDR1 SEHNR, CDR2 FQNEAQ (reference sequence). The ends were cut back, 5 bases at V and 4 bases at J, with 18 bases in the middle. Here the CDR3 reads CASSPDRIGRYNEQFF. The CDR3 bases are TGTGCCAGCAGCCCGGATCGGATCGGCCGGTACAATGAGCAGTTCTTC.

This clonotype was detected ten times or more. The chain employs TRBV20-1 and TRBJ2-7, with 12 bases lining up with TRBD2. Trimming removed 6 bases from V and 3 bases from J; junction bases left unmatched: 6. Germline V lookup: CDR1 DFQATT, CDR2 SNEGSKA (reference sequence). This CDR3 is 14 amino acids long. The CDR3 protein is CSARLAGVLYEQYF. CDR3 DNA sequence: TGCAGTGCCCGACTAGCGGGAGTACTCTACGAGCAGTACTTC.

This chain joins TRBV6-1 and TRBJ1-5, with D perhaps TRBD1 (5 bases). Germline V gene sequence: CDR1 MNHNS, CDR2 SASEGT. Trimming stripped 8 bases from V and 0 bases from J, with 11 bases between. The CDR3 runs 14 residues. The CDR3 loop is CASEGASSNQPQHF. The DNA of the CDR3 is TGTGCCAGCGAAGGGGCGAGTAGCAATCAGCCCCAGCATTTT.